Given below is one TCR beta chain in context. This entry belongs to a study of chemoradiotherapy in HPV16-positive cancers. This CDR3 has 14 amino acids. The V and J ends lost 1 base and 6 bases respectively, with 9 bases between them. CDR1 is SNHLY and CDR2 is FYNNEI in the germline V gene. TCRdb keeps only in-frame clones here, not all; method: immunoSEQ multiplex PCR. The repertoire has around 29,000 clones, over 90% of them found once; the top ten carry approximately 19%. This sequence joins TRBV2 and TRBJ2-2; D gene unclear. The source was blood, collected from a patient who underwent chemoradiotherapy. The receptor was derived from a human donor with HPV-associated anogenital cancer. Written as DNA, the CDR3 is TGTGCCAGCAGTGAAGGGCGACCCGCCGGGGAGCTGTTTTTT. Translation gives CASSEGRPAGELFF.